This is a list of T cell receptor beta chains from one sample in a study of blood T cells in healthy people across ages. TCRdb independently ran MiXCR on the 5' RACE reads; one entry per CDR3 protein. The table shows approximately 800,000 distinct CDR3 sequences, with approximately 60% occurring only once. The material sequenced was blood. These receptors originate from a man aged 40-49 years in good health. Each CDR3 is given with its conserved first and last residue.

v_call cdr3_aa
TRBV20-1 CSARDYAAVAQETQYF
TRBV29-1 CSVEVETLYF
TRBV7-2 CASSSPLAGVPRKQFF
TRBV7-2 CASSRDRVTEAFF
TRBV7-3 CASSLTGSAGGRSEQFF
TRBV27 CASSLAGGVDTQYF
TRBV5-1 CASSLGRQGETQYF
TRBV7-6 CASSQGPDTQYF
TRBV15 CATSRDRAINGYTF
TRBV7-2 CASSPEAPNEQFF
TRBV10-3 CAISNQETQYF
TRBV2 CASSESGTGTYEQYF
TRBV7-2 CASSLGQGKYGYTF
TRBV7-9 CASSLGPTDGYTF
TRBV5-1 CASSLGQGPPYEQYF
TRBV29-1 CSVARGGGSLEQYF
TRBV4-3 CASSQGSVISYNEQFF
TRBV12-3/TRBV12-4 CASSSRGANGRYNEQFF
TRBV6-5 CASSHPAGGAPGEQFF
TRBV10-3 CAISESGRRGETQYF
TRBV5-1 CASSLDLNKSTGANVLTF
TRBV4-1 CASSQVVQANTGAFF
TRBV7-8 CATYSGANVLTF
TRBV7-3 CASSLILTFTYNEQFF
TRBV9 CASSHSRVDADEQFF
TRBV4-3 CASSQGLTNEQFF
TRBV6-5 CASSYRDLYEQYF
TRBV20-1 CSARDGAGRDEQYF
TRBV11-3 CASSLRRLYNEQFF
TRBV6-5 CASSYTPTGGQNATNEKLFF
TRBV20-1 CSARRAGRTSGELFF
TRBV25-1 CASSSPGLVTQYF
TRBV29-1 CSASLGQPYEQYF
TRBV20-1 CSARKRQGRSGETQYF
TRBV27 CASSFRASGSSTDTQYF
TRBV7-2 CASTLAGGPYEQFF
TRBV10-3 CAISESVYEQYF
TRBV6-5 CASSTGAPNSPLHF
TRBV10-3 CAIKGLDDEQFF
TRBV6-5 CASSYGGLNEQFF
TRBV25-1 CASSEWGMGANVLTF
TRBV4-2 CASSQDNPGLGSLGTQYF
TRBV4-1 CASSQGTRENEQYF
TRBV6-2/TRBV6-3 CASEAGILAKNIQYF
TRBV12-3/TRBV12-4 CANAVGPREQFF
TRBV20-1 CSAKDREATDTQYF
TRBV7-2 CASSFADSGTYEQYF
TRBV6-2/TRBV6-3 CASSDPRVSGANVLTF
TRBV28 CASSFAGESSYEQYF
TRBV6-2/TRBV6-3 CASSWSQETQYF
TRBV12-3/TRBV12-4 CASSLTGEAEAFF
TRBV7-7 CASSPGPNTGELFF